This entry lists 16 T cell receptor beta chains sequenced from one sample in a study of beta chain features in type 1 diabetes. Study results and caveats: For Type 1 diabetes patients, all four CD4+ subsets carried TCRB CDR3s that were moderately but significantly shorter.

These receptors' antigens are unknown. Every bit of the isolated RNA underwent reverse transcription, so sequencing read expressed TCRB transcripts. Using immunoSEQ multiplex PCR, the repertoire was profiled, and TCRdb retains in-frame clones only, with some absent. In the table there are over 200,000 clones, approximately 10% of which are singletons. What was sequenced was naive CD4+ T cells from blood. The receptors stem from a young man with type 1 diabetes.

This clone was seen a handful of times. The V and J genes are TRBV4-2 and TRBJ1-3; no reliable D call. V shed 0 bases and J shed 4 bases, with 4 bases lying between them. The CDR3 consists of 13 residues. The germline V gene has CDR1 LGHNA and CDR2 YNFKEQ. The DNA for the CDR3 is TGTGCCAGCAGCCAAGACCCGGGAAACACCATATATTTT. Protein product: CASSQDPGNTIYF.

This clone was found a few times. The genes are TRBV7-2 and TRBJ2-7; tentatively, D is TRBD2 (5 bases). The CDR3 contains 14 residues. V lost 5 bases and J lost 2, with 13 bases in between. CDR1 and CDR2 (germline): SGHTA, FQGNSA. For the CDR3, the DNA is TGTGCCAGCAGCGGACGGACTCTTCCCTACGAGCAGTACTTC. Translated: CASSGRTLPYEQYF.

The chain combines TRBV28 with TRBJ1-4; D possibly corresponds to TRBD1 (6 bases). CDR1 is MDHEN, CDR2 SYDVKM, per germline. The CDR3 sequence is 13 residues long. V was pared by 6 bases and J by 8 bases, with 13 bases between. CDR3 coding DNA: TGTGCCAGCAGGAAGGGGGTAGACGAAAAACTGTTTTTT. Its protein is CASRKGVDEKLFF.

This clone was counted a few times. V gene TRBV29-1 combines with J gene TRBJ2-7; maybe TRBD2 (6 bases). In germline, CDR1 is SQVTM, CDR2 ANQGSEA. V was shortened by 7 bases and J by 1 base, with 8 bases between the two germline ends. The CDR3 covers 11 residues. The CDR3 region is CSGGTSYEQYF. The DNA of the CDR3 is TGCAGCGGCGGGACTTCCTACGAGCAGTACTTC.

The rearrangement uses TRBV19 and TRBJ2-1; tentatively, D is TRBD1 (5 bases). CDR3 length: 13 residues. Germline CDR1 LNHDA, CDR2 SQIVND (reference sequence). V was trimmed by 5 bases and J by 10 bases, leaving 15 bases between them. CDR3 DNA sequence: TGTGCCAGTAGTTCCCAAAGGGGAACGGAGCAGTTCTTC. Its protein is CASSSQRGTEQFF.

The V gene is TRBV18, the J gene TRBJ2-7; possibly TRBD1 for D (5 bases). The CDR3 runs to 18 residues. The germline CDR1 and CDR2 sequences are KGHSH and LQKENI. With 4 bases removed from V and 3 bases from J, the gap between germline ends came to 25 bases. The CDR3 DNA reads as TGTGCCAGCTCACTCCCCTCGGGTACCAGGGTGACTCACTACGAGCAGTACTTC. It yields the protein CASSLPSGTRVTHYEQYF.

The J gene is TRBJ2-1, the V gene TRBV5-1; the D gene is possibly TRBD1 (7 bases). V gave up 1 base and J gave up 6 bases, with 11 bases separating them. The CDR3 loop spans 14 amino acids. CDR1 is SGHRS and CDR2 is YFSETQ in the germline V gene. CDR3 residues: CASSLPGGINEQFF. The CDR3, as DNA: TGCGCCAGCAGCTTGCCAGGGGGGATCAATGAGCAGTTCTTC.

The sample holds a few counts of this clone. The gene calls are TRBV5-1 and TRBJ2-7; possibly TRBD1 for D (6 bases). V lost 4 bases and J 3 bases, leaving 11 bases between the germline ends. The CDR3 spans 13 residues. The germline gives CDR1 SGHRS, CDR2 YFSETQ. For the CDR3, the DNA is TGCGCCAGCAGCCCTAGGACAGACTACGAGCAGTACTTC. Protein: CASSPRTDYEQYF. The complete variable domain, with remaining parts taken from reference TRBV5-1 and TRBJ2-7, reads KAGVTQTPRYLIKTRGQQVTLSCSPISGHRSVSWYQQTPGQGLQFLFEYFSETQRNKGNFPGRFSGRQFSNSRSEMNVSTLELGDSALYLCASSPRTDYEQYFGPGTRLTVT.

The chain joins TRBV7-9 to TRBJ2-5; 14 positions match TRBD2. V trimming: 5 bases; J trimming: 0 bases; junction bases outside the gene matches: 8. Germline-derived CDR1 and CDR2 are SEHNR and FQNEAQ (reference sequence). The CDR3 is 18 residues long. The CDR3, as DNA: TGTGCCAGCAGCCATCGCCGGACTAGCGGGGGGAACCAAGAGACCCAGTACTTC. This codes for CASSHRRTSGGNQETQYF.

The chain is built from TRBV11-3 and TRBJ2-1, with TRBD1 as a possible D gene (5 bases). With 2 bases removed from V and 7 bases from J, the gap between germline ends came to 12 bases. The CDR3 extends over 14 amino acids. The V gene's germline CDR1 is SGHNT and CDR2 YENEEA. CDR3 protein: CASSLRAGPNEQFF. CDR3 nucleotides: TGTGCCAGCAGCTTACGGGCAGGGCCGAATGAGCAGTTCTTC.

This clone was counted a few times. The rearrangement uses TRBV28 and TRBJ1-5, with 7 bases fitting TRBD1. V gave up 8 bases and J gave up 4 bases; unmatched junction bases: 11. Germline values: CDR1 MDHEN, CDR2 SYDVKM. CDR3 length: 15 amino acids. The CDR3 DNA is TGTGCCAGCCCGCCCTCGACAGGGATTAATCAGCCCCAGCATTTT. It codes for CASPPSTGINQPQHF. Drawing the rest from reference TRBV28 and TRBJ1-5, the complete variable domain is DVKVTQSSRYLVKRTGEKVFLECVQDMDHENMFWYRQDPGLGLRLIYFSYDVKMKEKGDIPEGYSVSREKKERFSLILESASTNQTSMYLCASPPSTGINQPQHFGDGTRLSIL.

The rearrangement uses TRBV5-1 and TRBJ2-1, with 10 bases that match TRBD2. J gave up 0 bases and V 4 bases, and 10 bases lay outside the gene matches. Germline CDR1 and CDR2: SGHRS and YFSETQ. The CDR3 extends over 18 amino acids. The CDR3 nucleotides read TGCGCCAGCAGCGGAGGTAGCGGGGGGTTCTTCTCCTACAATGAGCAGTTCTTC. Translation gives CASSGGSGGFFSYNEQFF.

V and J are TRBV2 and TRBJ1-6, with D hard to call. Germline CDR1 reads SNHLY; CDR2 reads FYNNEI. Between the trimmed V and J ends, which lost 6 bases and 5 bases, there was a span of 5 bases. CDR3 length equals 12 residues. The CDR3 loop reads CASRRDNSPLHF. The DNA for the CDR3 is TGTGCCAGCAGACGAGATAATTCACCCCTCCACTTT.

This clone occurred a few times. CDR3 in DNA: TGTGCCAGCAGTGAAGTCTTCGGGGGGTCTGCTGATTGGGAGACCCAGTACTTC. The encoded protein is CASSEVFGGSADWETQYF. The chain employs TRBV6-1 and TRBJ2-5; 7 bases match TRBD2. The trim removed 1 base at V and 5 bases at J, leaving 16 bases unmatched. CDR3 length: 18 amino acids. Looked up from germline, CDR1 is MNHNS and CDR2 is SASEGT.

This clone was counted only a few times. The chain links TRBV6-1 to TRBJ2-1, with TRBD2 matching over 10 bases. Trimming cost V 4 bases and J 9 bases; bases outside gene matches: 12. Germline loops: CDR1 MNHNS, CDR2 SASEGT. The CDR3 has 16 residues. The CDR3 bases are TGTGCCAGCAGTGCCTTCTGGAGCGGGGGGGCCATTGAGCAGTTCTTC. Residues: CASSAFWSGGAIEQFF.

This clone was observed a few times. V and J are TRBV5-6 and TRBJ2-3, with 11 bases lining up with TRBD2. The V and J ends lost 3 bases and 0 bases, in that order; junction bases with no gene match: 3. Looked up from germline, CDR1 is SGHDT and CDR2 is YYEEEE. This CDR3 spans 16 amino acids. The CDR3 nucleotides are TGTGCCAGCAGCTCAACTAGCGGGGGAAGCACAGATACGCAGTATTTT. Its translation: CASSSTSGGSTDTQYF.